The rows below give T cell receptor beta chains drawn from one sample of a study of vaccination effects on CD4 cells after COVID-19. These receptors' targets are unknown. Some clones are missing from TCRdb's copy, which holds only in-frame ones; the method was immunoSEQ multiplex PCR. The sample has roughly 32,000 clones; approximately 75% are singletons. The sample consisted of CD4+ T cells from PBMCs cultured with HCoV-229E spike peptides, taken after COVID-19 vaccination. Receptor source: a human donor who received a COVID-19 vaccine. Both conserved end residues are part of each CDR3. D genes are given only for firm matches. Rows give clone size only sometimes, using once, few, many, or a class for an expanded clone.

clone size: NA; D gene: TRBD1; J gene: TRBJ2-7; V gene: TRBV10-3; CDR3 DNA: TGTGCCATCAGAGACGGACAGGGGGTAAACGAGCAGTACTTC; CDR3 protein: CAIRDGQGVNEQYF
clone size: NA; D gene: TRBD2; J gene: TRBJ2-7; V gene: TRBV7-7; CDR3 DNA: TGTGCCAGCAGCTTAGCGGGACTAGCGGGAGGCCTCAGCTTC; CDR3 protein: CASSLAGLAGGLSF
clone size: NA; D gene: NA; J gene: TRBJ1-2; V gene: TRBV2; CDR3 DNA: TGTGCCAGCAGTTTTCGGCGAGCGGTCAACTATGGCTACACCTTC; CDR3 protein: CASSFRRAVNYGYTF
clone size: NA; D gene: NA; J gene: TRBJ1-4; V gene: TRBV6-5; CDR3 DNA: TGTGCCAGCAGCCATACAGTCACAACTAATGAAAAACTGTTTTTT; CDR3 protein: CASSHTVTTNEKLFF
clone size: few; D gene: NA; J gene: TRBJ1-1; V gene: TRBV6-1; CDR3 DNA: TGTGCCAGCAGTGAAATGAAATGGGGAACGGACACTGAAGCTTTCTTT; CDR3 protein: CASSEMKWGTDTEAFF
clone size: NA; D gene: NA; J gene: TRBJ1-4; V gene: TRBV14; CDR3 DNA: TGTGCCAGCAGCCAAGATTTCCAAAGGGAAAAACTGTTTTTT; CDR3 protein: CASSQDFQREKLFF
clone size: NA; D gene: NA; J gene: TRBJ2-3; V gene: TRBV5-6; CDR3 DNA: TGTGCCAGCAGCGCCGAGGAGACAACAGATACGCAGTATTTT; CDR3 protein: CASSAEETTDTQYF
clone size: NA; D gene: TRBD1; J gene: TRBJ1-5; V gene: TRBV5-8; CDR3 DNA: TGTGCCAGCAGCTTTGGGACAGGGGGTTTACAGCCCCAGCATTTT; CDR3 protein: CASSFGTGGLQPQHF
clone size: few; D gene: NA; J gene: TRBJ1-4; V gene: TRBV19; CDR3 DNA: TGTGCCAGTAGTATGGGCCAGGGTGGTGAAAAACTGTTTTTT; CDR3 protein: CASSMGQGGEKLFF
clone size: NA; D gene: TRBD2; J gene: TRBJ2-2; V gene: TRBV4-1; CDR3 DNA: TGCGCCAGCAGCCAAAGGACTAGCGCCTCGAACACCGGGGAGCTGTTTTTT; CDR3 protein: CASSQRTSASNTGELFF
clone size: NA; D gene: TRBD2; J gene: TRBJ2-2; V gene: TRBV27; CDR3 DNA: TGTGCCAGCAGGGGGACCGGCGGGGGCACCGGGGAGCTGTTTTTT; CDR3 protein: CASRGTGGGTGELFF
clone size: NA; D gene: NA; J gene: TRBJ1-1; V gene: TRBV5-6; CDR3 DNA: TGTGCCAGCAGCCAGGACAGATACACTGAAGCTTTCTTT; CDR3 protein: CASSQDRYTEAFF
clone size: NA; D gene: NA; J gene: TRBJ2-5; V gene: TRBV5-1; CDR3 DNA: TGCGCCAGCAGCTTGGATAGCAAAGCCGAGACCCAGTACTTC; CDR3 protein: CASSLDSKAETQYF
clone size: NA; D gene: NA; J gene: TRBJ2-1; V gene: TRBV27; CDR3 DNA: TGTGCCAGCAGGGACAGGCCCGGGGGGAGAGAGCAGTTCTTC; CDR3 protein: CASRDRPGGREQFF
clone size: NA; D gene: NA; J gene: TRBJ1-5; V gene: TRBV30; CDR3 DNA: TGTGCCTGGGACACTATGGGGGGTAAGCCCCAGCATTTT; CDR3 protein: CAWDTMGGKPQHF
clone size: once; D gene: TRBD2; J gene: TRBJ2-5; V gene: TRBV5-1; CDR3 DNA: TGCGCCAGCAGCTCCCTGGGTAGGAGTAGCGGGGGGCAAGAGACCCAGTACTTC; CDR3 protein: CASSSLGRSSGGQETQYF
clone size: NA; D gene: NA; J gene: TRBJ1-3; V gene: TRBV5-6; CDR3 DNA: TGTGCCAGCTCCCTTGTTGGGGTATCTGGAAACACCATATATTTT; CDR3 protein: CASSLVGVSGNTIYF
clone size: NA; D gene: NA; J gene: TRBJ1-2; V gene: TRBV30; CDR3 DNA: TGTGCCTGGAGGACAAACAGGATTGGGGGCTATGGCTACACCTTC; CDR3 protein: CAWRTNRIGGYGYTF
clone size: few; D gene: NA; J gene: TRBJ2-7; V gene: TRBV7-9; CDR3 DNA: TGTGCCAGCAGCTTAGTAGGGGACGAGCAGTACTTC; CDR3 protein: CASSLVGDEQYF
clone size: NA; D gene: TRBD1; J gene: TRBJ1-2; V gene: TRBV29-1; CDR3 DNA: TGCAGCGGGACAGGTGCTAACTATGGCTACACCTTC; CDR3 protein: CSGTGANYGYTF
clone size: NA; D gene: NA; J gene: TRBJ2-1; V gene: TRBV3-1/TRBV3-2; CDR3 DNA: TGTGCCAGCAGCCAAGACGGGGGTAGAAATGAGCAGTTCTTC; CDR3 protein: CASSQDGGRNEQFF
clone size: NA; D gene: TRBD1; J gene: TRBJ1-2; V gene: TRBV12-3/TRBV12-4; CDR3 DNA: TGTGCCAGCAGTTTTACAGGGGCCGGCTACACCTTC; CDR3 protein: CASSFTGAGYTF
clone size: NA; D gene: NA; J gene: TRBJ2-2; V gene: TRBV11-3; CDR3 DNA: TGTGCCAGCAGCTTAGGGTCCGACGGGGCGGGCACCGGGGAGCTGTTTTTT; CDR3 protein: CASSLGSDGAGTGELFF
clone size: few; D gene: NA; J gene: TRBJ2-1; V gene: TRBV7-9; CDR3 DNA: TGTGCCAGCAGCTTAGGAGGATCCTACAATGAGCAGTTCTTC; CDR3 protein: CASSLGGSYNEQFF
clone size: NA; D gene: NA; J gene: TRBJ2-3; V gene: TRBV27; CDR3 DNA: TGTGCCAGCAGATTGAGCACAGATACGCAGTATTTT; CDR3 protein: CASRLSTDTQYF
clone size: NA; D gene: TRBD2; J gene: TRBJ2-2; V gene: TRBV2; CDR3 DNA: TGTGCCAGCCTACCGAACCCGGGACTAGCGGAACTTAGGAACACCGGGGAGCTGTTTTTT; CDR3 protein: CASLPNPGLAELRNTGELFF
clone size: NA; D gene: TRBD1; J gene: TRBJ2-2; V gene: TRBV12-5; CDR3 DNA: TGTGCTAGTGGTTTAGGGGACAGTGACACCGGGGAGCTGTTTTTT; CDR3 protein: CASGLGDSDTGELFF
clone size: NA; D gene: NA; J gene: TRBJ1-2; V gene: TRBV12-3/TRBV12-4; CDR3 DNA: TGTGCCAGCAGTTTTTCCTATGGCTACACCTTC; CDR3 protein: CASSFSYGYTF
clone size: NA; D gene: TRBD2; J gene: TRBJ2-2; V gene: TRBV5-5; CDR3 DNA: TGTGCCAGCAGCTTGGCCAACCGCGGGAGGAACACCGGGGAGCTGTTTTTT; CDR3 protein: CASSLANRGRNTGELFF
clone size: once; D gene: NA; J gene: TRBJ1-4; V gene: TRBV6-5; CDR3 DNA: TGTGCCAGCAGTCCCCAGGGTTCTGGGTCGGAAAAACTGTTTTTT; CDR3 protein: CASSPQGSGSEKLFF
clone size: NA; D gene: NA; J gene: TRBJ1-3; V gene: TRBV29-1; CDR3 DNA: TGCAGCGTTCGTGATGAGTTCGCTGGAAACACCATATATTTT; CDR3 protein: CSVRDEFAGNTIYF
clone size: NA; D gene: NA; J gene: TRBJ2-1; V gene: TRBV14; CDR3 DNA: TGTGCCAGCAGCCCCCGGGCTGGCGCTTACAATGAGCAGTTCTTC; CDR3 protein: CASSPRAGAYNEQFF
clone size: NA; D gene: NA; J gene: TRBJ2-6; V gene: TRBV5-6; CDR3 DNA: TGTGCCAGCAGCGTAATAGAAGGGGCCAACGTCCTGACTTTC; CDR3 protein: CASSVIEGANVLTF
clone size: NA; D gene: TRBD1; J gene: TRBJ2-7; V gene: TRBV4-1; CDR3 DNA: TGCGCCAGCAGCTGGCACCCGGACAGGGGTGGAACCTACGAGCAGTACTTC; CDR3 protein: CASSWHPDRGGTYEQYF
clone size: NA; D gene: TRBD2; J gene: TRBJ2-7; V gene: TRBV23-1; CDR3 DNA: TGCGTCCGGGGGGTTTACGAGCAGTACTTC; CDR3 protein: CVRGVYEQYF
clone size: NA; D gene: TRBD1; J gene: TRBJ1-3; V gene: TRBV3-1/TRBV3-2; CDR3 DNA: TGTGCCAGCAGCCCTGGACAGGCCGACTCTGGAAACACCATATATTTT; CDR3 protein: CASSPGQADSGNTIYF
clone size: NA; D gene: NA; J gene: TRBJ2-3; V gene: TRBV24-1; CDR3 DNA: TGTGCCACCGGAGGGAACACAGATACGCAGTATTTT; CDR3 protein: CATGGNTDTQYF
clone size: few; D gene: NA; J gene: TRBJ2-2; V gene: TRBV5-4; CDR3 DNA: TGTGCCAGCAGCTTGGTTGCGGGGTCGAACACCGGGGAGCTGTTTTTT; CDR3 protein: CASSLVAGSNTGELFF
clone size: NA; D gene: TRBD1; J gene: TRBJ2-5; V gene: TRBV4-2; CDR3 DNA: TGTGCCAGCAGCCAGACACAGGGGGTACAGGAGACCCAGTACTTC; CDR3 protein: CASSQTQGVQETQYF
clone size: NA; D gene: TRBD2; J gene: TRBJ2-3; V gene: TRBV4-2; CDR3 DNA: TGTGCCAGCAGCCAGGACTATAGCGGGAGGGGCACAGATACGCAGTATTTT; CDR3 protein: CASSQDYSGRGTDTQYF
clone size: once; D gene: TRBD2; J gene: TRBJ2-1; V gene: TRBV4-1; CDR3 DNA: TGCGCCAGCAGACGACTAAGCGGGAAATTTGAGCAGTTCTTC; CDR3 protein: CASRRLSGKFEQFF
clone size: NA; D gene: NA; J gene: TRBJ2-7; V gene: TRBV27; CDR3 DNA: TGTGCCAGCAGCCCAAGTGGGTTTGCATCATACGAGCAGTACTTC; CDR3 protein: CASSPSGFASYEQYF
clone size: NA; D gene: TRBD1; J gene: TRBJ1-1; V gene: TRBV7-2; CDR3 DNA: TGTGCCAGCAGCTCTGCTGACAGGGTGAACACTGAAGCTTTCTTT; CDR3 protein: CASSSADRVNTEAFF
clone size: NA; D gene: NA; J gene: TRBJ1-4; V gene: TRBV27; CDR3 DNA: TGTGCCAGCAGTTTATCGAGGGCAAATGAAAAACTGTTTTTT; CDR3 protein: CASSLSRANEKLFF
clone size: NA; D gene: TRBD1; J gene: TRBJ2-1; V gene: TRBV6-1; CDR3 DNA: TGTGCCAGCAGTGACCCGGACAGGGTTGGAAAGTTCTTC; CDR3 protein: CASSDPDRVGKFF
clone size: NA; D gene: TRBD2; J gene: TRBJ2-3; V gene: TRBV10-3; CDR3 DNA: TGTGCCATCAGGGGAGGACTAGCAAGCACAGATACGCAGTATTTT; CDR3 protein: CAIRGGLASTDTQYF
clone size: NA; D gene: NA; J gene: TRBJ2-7; V gene: TRBV11-2; CDR3 DNA: TGTGCCAGCAGCTGGGAGGAGCAGGGGATCTACGAGCAGTACTTC; CDR3 protein: CASSWEEQGIYEQYF
clone size: NA; D gene: NA; J gene: TRBJ2-7; V gene: TRBV12-3/TRBV12-4; CDR3 DNA: TGTGCCAGCAGTTTTTCTAGCCGTCAGCAGTACTTC; CDR3 protein: CASSFSSRQQYF
clone size: once; D gene: TRBD1; J gene: TRBJ2-2; V gene: TRBV5-5; CDR3 DNA: TGTGCCAGCAGCTTGACAGGGGGACTCACCGGGGAGCTGTTTTTT; CDR3 protein: CASSLTGGLTGELFF
clone size: NA; D gene: NA; J gene: TRBJ2-7; V gene: TRBV27; CDR3 DNA: TGTGCCAGTAGAGTAAGGGGGGCCTACGAGCAGTACTTC; CDR3 protein: CASRVRGAYEQYF
clone size: NA; D gene: NA; J gene: TRBJ2-3; V gene: TRBV19; CDR3 DNA: TGTGCCAGTAGTATTGACAGAACTAGCACAGATACGCAGTATTTT; CDR3 protein: CASSIDRTSTDTQYF
clone size: NA; D gene: NA; J gene: TRBJ2-5; V gene: TRBV11-2; CDR3 DNA: TGTGCCAGCAGCTTTATCGGGGGCCTACAAGAGACCCAGTACTTC; CDR3 protein: CASSFIGGLQETQYF
clone size: NA; D gene: NA; J gene: TRBJ1-5; V gene: TRBV6-4; CDR3 DNA: TGTGCCAGCAGTACGACAGCGTATAGCAATCAGCCCCAGCATTTT; CDR3 protein: CASSTTAYSNQPQHF
clone size: NA; D gene: NA; J gene: TRBJ2-7; V gene: TRBV19; CDR3 DNA: TGTGCCAGTAGTAGACAGGAGGGCTCCTACGAGCAGTACTTC; CDR3 protein: CASSRQEGSYEQYF
clone size: NA; D gene: TRBD2; J gene: TRBJ2-1; V gene: TRBV6-4; CDR3 DNA: TGTGCCAGCCAAGTAGCGGGAGGGAATGAGCAGTTCTTC; CDR3 protein: CASQVAGGNEQFF
clone size: NA; D gene: NA; J gene: TRBJ1-2; V gene: TRBV7-2; CDR3 DNA: TGTGCCAGCAGAATAGTGGGGGGCTACACCTTC; CDR3 protein: CASRIVGGYTF
clone size: few; D gene: TRBD1; J gene: TRBJ1-1; V gene: TRBV30; CDR3 DNA: TGTGCCTGGAGTACGGGACAGGGTAACACTGAAGCTTTCTTT; CDR3 protein: CAWSTGQGNTEAFF
clone size: NA; D gene: NA; J gene: TRBJ1-1; V gene: TRBV7-9; CDR3 DNA: TGTGCCAGCAGCTTGGGGCAGTTGAACACTGAAGCTTTCTTT; CDR3 protein: CASSLGQLNTEAFF
clone size: NA; D gene: TRBD1; J gene: TRBJ2-1; V gene: TRBV10-2; CDR3 DNA: TGCGCGAGGGGGCTGAGCTCCTACAATGAGCAGTTCTTC; CDR3 protein: CARGLSSYNEQFF